This T cell receptor (beta chain) is from a study of a mutant IDH1 vaccine in newly diagnosed glioma. Produced via immunoSEQ multiplex PCR; TCRdb's table is partial and in-frame only. This table has tens of thousands of clones, roughly four fifths appearing once. The sample's time point: week 47, end of study. Topical imiquimod was applied with each vaccine dose, which held 300 ug of mutant IDH1 20-mer peptide. The CDR3 loop spans 19 amino acids. From germline, CDR1 is LGHNA and CDR2 YNFKEQ. The ends lost 2 bases at V and 0 bases at J; junction bases unmatched: 11. As to this clone: Antigen: not known.

This clonotype was obtained from a woman between 50 and 59 years old with glioma. This specimen was PBMCs, taken from a glioma patient whose treatment included an IDH1 peptide vaccine. V gene TRBV4-2 combines with J gene TRBJ1-5; TRBD1 agrees at 9 bases. The CDR3, as DNA: TGTGCCAGCAGCCAACGCACCGGGACAGGGAGGAATAGCAATCAGCCCCAGCATTTT. This sequence encodes CASSQRTGTGRNSNQPQHF.